Presented here are 27 T cell receptor beta chains from one specimen sequenced in a study of blood T cell repertoires in COVID-19 (dated by TCRdb to 2019 to 2021). The protocol used for the library was the immunoSEQ multiplex PCR assay. The clones in this table, taken by TCRdb from immuneACCESS, are in-frame only. Not every clone is retained; where verified, under half of the shortfall comes from an unresolved V gene, and the cause of the rest is unknown. This sample holds nearly 200,000 clones; around 80% were observed only once. Roughly 6.9% of the sample is held by the ten biggest clonotypes. What was sequenced was peripheral blood. Source of these receptors: a human donor with acute or convalescent COVID-19. The donor label of this sample is uncertain.

In this sample, this clone turned up a few times. Other nucleotide sequences from this sample produce the same CDR3. The chain employs TRBV3-1 (or the pseudogene TRBV3-2) and TRBJ1-2, with D hard to call. This CDR3 is built from 11 residues. Deletions cut 0 bases from V and 8 bases from J, with 4 bases between. Per the germline V gene, CDR1 is LGHDT and CDR2 is YNNKEL (reference sequence). CDR3 sequence reads: CASSQDRGYTF. The DNA of the CDR3 is TGTGCCAGCAGCCAAGACCGGGGCTACACCTTC.

The genes are TRBV6-1 and TRBJ2-5; TRBD2 matches at 8 bases. Germline lookup yields CDR1 MNHNS and CDR2 SASEGT. CDR3 length equals 17 residues. V lost 3 bases and J lost 5; bases outside the gene matches: 14. The CDR3 nucleotides read TGTGCCAGCAGTGAGAAGCGTGGAGCGGGAGTAGGGGAGACCCAGTACTTC. This gives the protein CASSEKRGAGVGETQYF.

The rearrangement links TRBV19 to TRBJ2-1; 10 nucleotides agree with TRBD1. The CDR3 runs 16 residues. Trimming at V came to 6 bases and at J to 4 bases, leaving 9 bases not matched to a gene. Germline lookup yields CDR1 LNHDA and CDR2 SQIVND (reference sequence). The CDR3 sequence: CASSVGRTGGYNEQFF. CDR3 nucleotides: TGTGCCAGTAGCGTTGGTCGGACAGGGGGTTACAATGAGCAGTTCTTC. The full variable domain, in which reference TRBV19 and TRBJ2-1 provide the parts outside the CDR3, is DGGITQSPKYLFRKEGQNVTLSCEQNLNHDAMYWYRQDPGQGLRLIYYSQIVNDFQKGDIAEGYSVSREKKESFPLTVTSAQKNPTAFYLCASSVGRTGGYNEQFFGPGTRLTVL.

The CDR3 DNA reads TGTGCCAGCAGCGCTGGGGCCAACGTCCTGACTTTC. It translates to CASSAGANVLTF. The chain employs TRBV2 and TRBJ2-6; D call uncertain. With 6 bases removed from V and 2 bases from J, the gap between germline ends came to 2 bases. Looked up from germline, CDR1 is SNHLY and CDR2 is FYNNEI. This CDR3 spans 12 amino acids.

This clone has just one count. Other DNA sequences in the same sample also yield this CDR3. This sequence joins TRBV7-3 and TRBJ2-5, with 7 bases matching TRBD1. Trimming took 4 bases from V and 1 from J; bases not matched to a gene: 0. The CDR3 is 13 amino acids. CDR1 and CDR2 (germline): SGHTA, FQGTGA. The CDR3 coding sequence is TGTGCCAGCAGCTCAGGGGGCCAAGAGACCCAGTACTTC. This translates into CASSSGGQETQYF.

The V and J genes are TRBV5-1 and TRBJ2-6; D possibly corresponds to TRBD2 (6 bases). The germline V gene encodes CDR1 SGHRS and CDR2 YFSETQ. This CDR3 has 15 residues. V lost 3 bases and J lost 4, with 11 bases in between. Written as DNA, the CDR3 is TGCGCCAGCAGCTCGGGAGCCTCCGGGGCCAACGTCCTGACTTTC. It translates to CASSSGASGANVLTF.

This chain uses TRBV5-1 with TRBJ2-1; 9 positions match TRBD2. CDR3 length: 14 amino acids. Germline V gene data show CDR1 as SGHRS and CDR2 as YFSETQ. The ends lost 4 bases at V and 8 bases at J; junction bases unmatched: 7. This CDR3 reads CASSPGTSIDEQFF. The DNA for the CDR3 is TGCGCCAGCAGCCCCGGGACTAGCATCGATGAGCAGTTCTTC.

This chain joins TRBV11-2 and TRBJ2-7; no reliable D call. This CDR3 contains 12 residues. V was shortened by 2 bases and J by 3 bases, with 5 bases between the two germline ends. Germline-derived CDR1 and CDR2 are SGHAT and FQNNGV. CDR3 nucleotide sequence: TGTGCCAGCAGCTTAAGCGTCTACGAGCAGTACTTC. Amino acids: CASSLSVYEQYF.

V is TRBV5-6 and J is TRBJ1-1, with D uncertain. The V gene lost 0 bases and the J gene lost 1 base, with 4 bases spanning the gap. This CDR3 contains 13 residues. The germline V gene has CDR1 SGHDT and CDR2 YYEEEE. CDR3 sequence reads: CASSLGANTEAFF. CDR3 DNA: TGTGCCAGCAGCTTGGGAGCGAACACTGAAGCTTTCTTT. Combining the CDR3 with reference TRBV5-6 and TRBJ1-1 gives the whole variable domain DAGVTQSPTHLIKTRGQQVTLRCSPKSGHDTVSWYQQALGQGPQFIFQYYEEEERQRGNFPDRFSGHQFPNYSSELNVNALLLGDSALYLCASSLGANTEAFFGQGTRLTVV.

The table lists this clone with a count of one. The chain has TRBV4-2 and TRBJ1-1; D is ambiguous. The V gene lost 0 bases and the J gene lost 1 base, with 9 bases spanning the gap. The CDR3 sequence is 15 residues long. Germline assignment: CDR1 LGHNA and CDR2 YNFKEQ. The CDR3 is CASSQDSGGNTEAFF. In DNA form, the CDR3 reads TGTGCCAGCAGCCAAGACTCAGGTGGGAACACTGAAGCTTTCTTT.

V and J are TRBV5-1 and TRBJ1-5; 7 bases match TRBD1. With V trimmed by 0 bases and J by 7 bases, 7 bases remained unmatched. This CDR3 comprises 15 residues. Germline values: CDR1 SGHRS, CDR2 YFSETQ. CDR3 nucleotides: TGCGCCAGCAGCTTGGAAGGAGGGGGCGAACAGCCCCAGCATTTT. Amino acid sequence: CASSLEGGGEQPQHF.

The chain links TRBV5-8 to TRBJ1-5; possible D gene TRBD1, 6 bases. The CDR3 has 15 residues. The germline CDR1 and CDR2 sequences are SGHTS and YDEGEE. Deletions cut 1 base from V and 2 bases from J, with 10 bases between. CDR3 bases: TGTGCCAGCAGCTTGCAGGGGATCGGCAATCAGCCCCAGCATTTT. The encoded protein is CASSLQGIGNQPQHF. Looking up the rest from reference TRBV5-8 and TRBJ1-5 gives the full variable domain: EAGVTQSPTHLIKTRGQQATLRCSPISGHTSVYWYQQALGLGLQFLLWYDEGEERNRGNFPPRFSGRQFPNYSSELNVNALELEDSALYLCASSLQGIGNQPQHFGDGTRLSIL.

The chain has TRBV6-2 or TRBV6-3 and TRBJ2-3; D uncertain. Trimming shortened V by 2 bases and J by 2 bases, and 11 bases separated the two germline ends. The CDR3 has 15 residues. The germline V gene has CDR1 MNHEY and CDR2 SVGEGT. CDR3: CASSYAERSTDTQYF. The CDR3 DNA reads TGTGCCAGCAGTTACGCGGAACGATCCACAGATACGCAGTATTTT.

V and J are TRBV27 and TRBJ1-4, with D tentatively TRBD1 (5 bases). Trimming cost V 7 bases and J 4 bases, with 13 bases left between them. The CDR3 totals 14 residues. Germline V gives CDR1 MNHEY, CDR2 SMNVEV (reference sequence). CDR3 DNA sequence: TGTGCCAGCACCAGAAGACAGAGTAATGAAAAACTGTTTTTT. As protein: CASTRRQSNEKLFF. The entire variable domain, with the rest obtained from reference TRBV27 and TRBJ1-4, is as follows: EAQVTQNPRYLITVTGKKLTVTCSQNMNHEYMSWYRQDPGLGLRQIYYSMNVEVTDKGDVPEGYKVSRKEKRNFPLILESPSPNQTSLYFCASTRRQSNEKLFFGSGTQLSVL.

The V and J genes are TRBV18 and TRBJ1-1, with D possibly being TRBD1 (6 bases). The V gene's germline CDR1 is KGHSH and CDR2 LQKENI. Trimming took off 6 bases at V and 4 bases at J, with 15 bases between the two ends. CDR3 length: 14 amino acids. This chain's CDR3 is CASSPQRDTTEAFF. CDR3 coding DNA: TGTGCCAGCTCGCCCCAGCGGGACACCACTGAAGCTTTCTTT.

The rearrangement links TRBV30 to TRBJ2-7, with 7 bases aligning to TRBD1. Germline CDR1 GTSNPN, CDR2 SVGIG (reference sequence). With V trimmed by 3 bases and J by 6 bases, 5 bases remained unmatched. This CDR3 is 12 amino acids long. As DNA, the CDR3 is TGTGCCTGGAGCACAGGGGTGGGCGAGCAGTACTTC. As protein: CAWSTGVGEQYF.

The rearrangement uses TRBV18 and TRBJ1-5; TRBD1 agrees at 8 bases. The CDR3 spans 15 residues. Trimming took 2 bases from V and 9 from J; bases not matched to a gene: 9. In germline, CDR1 is KGHSH, CDR2 LQKENI. The CDR3 protein is CASSPTDRGFMPQHF. The DNA for the CDR3 is TGTGCCAGCTCACCAACCGACAGGGGCTTTATGCCCCAGCATTTT.

The gene calls are TRBV7-2 and TRBJ2-7; TRBD1 is a possible D gene (5 bases). V lost 2 bases to trimming and J lost 4 bases, with 9 bases between them. The CDR3 runs 13 residues. CDR1 and CDR2 (germline): SGHTA, FQGNSA. CDR3 protein: CASSLLGAYEQYF. In nucleotides, the CDR3 is TGTGCCAGCAGCTTATTAGGGGCTTACGAGCAGTACTTC.

The chain carries TRBV24-1 and TRBJ1-5; weak D call: TRBD1 (6 bases). The length of the CDR3 is 16 residues. CDR1 and CDR2 from the germline V gene are KGHDR and SFDVKD. V lost 5 bases, J lost 1 base, and 14 bases lay in between. CDR3 sequence reads: CATSAGTTLSNQPQHF. The DNA for the CDR3 is TGTGCCACCAGTGCCGGGACAACCTTGAGCAATCAGCCCCAGCATTTT.

V usage is TRBV10-1 and J usage is TRBJ1-6; perhaps TRBD1 as D (6 bases). The CDR3 has 13 amino acids. V lost 4 bases and J 6 bases, leaving 7 bases between the germline ends. Germline V gene lookup returns CDR1 WNHNN and CDR2 SYGVQD (reference sequence). The CDR3 nucleotides read TGCGCCAGCAGTGGACAGGTTAATTCACCCCTCCACTTT. This encodes CASSGQVNSPLHF.

In its sample, this clone was seen once. This sequence joins TRBV12-5 and TRBJ2-5, with 8 bases lining up with TRBD1. CDR3 length: 15 amino acids. After removal of 5 bases from V and 4 bases from J, the junction contained 9 bases not matched to a gene. The germline CDR1 and CDR2 sequences are LGHNT and FRNRAP. The CDR3 DNA reads TGTGCTAGTGGTCCTTCCAGGGGGCGCGGAGAGACCCAGTACTTC. Amino acid sequence: CASGPSRGRGETQYF.

This clone occurred once. The rearrangement joins TRBV30 to TRBJ2-2; possibly TRBD1 for D (6 bases). Germline assignment: CDR1 GTSNPN and CDR2 SVGIG (reference sequence). The CDR3 sequence is 13 residues long. With 2 bases removed from V and 7 bases from J, the gap between germline ends came to 11 bases. CDR3 bases: TGTGCCTGGAGTCCGCAGGGGTACGGGGAGCTGTTTTTT. It translates to CAWSPQGYGELFF.

V gene TRBV12-3 or TRBV12-4 combines with J gene TRBJ2-5, with D possibly being TRBD2 (5 bases). CDR3 size: 13 residues. Deletions cut 6 bases from V and 3 bases from J, with 11 bases between. This chain's CDR3 is CASRFTREETQYF. Written as DNA, the CDR3 is TGTGCCAGCAGGTTTACTAGGGAAGAGACCCAGTACTTC.

The V gene is TRBV24-1, the J gene TRBJ2-1; weak D call: TRBD1 (6 bases). The CDR3 length is 14 residues. V lost 8 bases and J 9 bases, leaving 19 bases between the germline ends. The germline V gene encodes CDR1 KGHDR and CDR2 SFDVKD. CDR3 sequence reads: CATKQGPPRGEQFF. CDR3 bases: TGTGCCACCAAGCAGGGGCCACCTAGGGGTGAGCAGTTCTTC.

This chain uses TRBV7-2 with TRBJ2-1; possible D gene TRBD2, 6 bases. Germline V CDR1 and CDR2: SGHTA, FQGNSA. Trimming removed 5 bases from V and 4 bases from J, with 15 bases in between. The CDR3 covers 15 residues. The CDR3 loop reads CASSPGSGPYNEQFF. DNA for the CDR3: TGTGCCAGCAGCCCGGGTAGCGGCCCTTACAATGAGCAGTTCTTC.

The chain is built from TRBV4-2 and TRBJ1-1; D perhaps matches TRBD1 (5 bases). From germline, CDR1 is LGHNA and CDR2 YNFKEQ. The ends were cut back, 0 bases at V and 3 bases at J, with 8 bases in the middle. This CDR3 region has 14 residues. For the CDR3, the DNA is TGTGCCAGCAGCCAAGATTGGGACTACACTGAAGCTTTCTTT. Protein: CASSQDWDYTEAFF.

This chain uses TRBV27 with TRBJ1-1; 7 nucleotides align to TRBD1. Germline trimming cut 0 bases from V and 4 bases from J; bases unmatched to any gene: 11. Germline loops: CDR1 MNHEY, CDR2 SMNVEV (reference sequence). The CDR3 is 17 residues long. CDR3 DNA sequence: TGTGCCAGCAGTTTATCGTATTCAGGGGGGCTAGTCACTGAAGCTTTCTTT. As protein: CASSLSYSGGLVTEAFF.